This section outlines one T cell receptor beta chain sequence together with its context. Reverse transcription of roughly 0.45 to 1 ug RNA was performed with random hexamers. immunoSEQ multiplex PCR amplified TCR beta CDR3 across 54 Vbeta, 13 Jbeta. TCRdb passed the immunoSEQ multiplex PCR reads through MiXCR, listing each CDR3 protein once. The repertoire holds about 94,000 distinct CDR3 sequences, with around 94% as singletons. These data belong to a study of CD8 T cells in Susac syndrome. Study-level information: Patients with Susac syndrome were therapy-naive, on corticosteroids, or on intravenous immunoglobulin alone at blood draw.

J was trimmed by 1 base and V by 2 bases; bases with no gene match: 13. The germline gives CDR1 MNHEY, CDR2 SVGAGI. The CDR3 extends over 20 amino acids. In contrast to the negatively isolated CD8+ and CD4+ T cells, TEMRA cells were FACS-enriched. Material for sequencing was CD4+ T cells from PBMCs. The receptor's source is a human donor with Susac syndrome. J is TRBJ2-4 and V is TRBV6-5; TRBD1 agrees at 11 bases. The CDR3 loop reads CASSYLDRGRVFGAKNIQYF. The CDR3, as DNA: TGTGCCAGCAGTTACCTGGACAGGGGGCGCGTTTTTGGGGCCAAAAACATTCAGTACTTC.